Each of the 27 T cell receptor beta chains below was sequenced from the same sample in a study of long-term antiretroviral therapy in people with HIV. Sequencing used immunoSEQ v3.0 at survey level. Libraries were prepared by immunoSEQ multiplex PCR; TCRdb keeps only in-frame clonotypes and omits some of them. The table lists around 21,000 clones, under 90% of them singletons. Source: unsorted PBMCs, taken at the start of antiretroviral therapy. The receptors here all came from a man between 45 and 60 years old with HIV.

As DNA, the CDR3 is TGTGCCATCAGTTCAGGGGGCCCTGAAGCTTTCTTT. This codes for CAISSGGPEAFF. J is TRBJ1-1 and V is TRBV10-3; the match to TRBD1 covers 8 bases. V was pared by 5 bases and J by 6 bases, with 2 bases of the junction left unmatched. There are 12 residues in the CDR3. Germline CDR1 ENHRY, CDR2 SYGVKD.

Comments on this clone: The junction differs from germline at one of its ends, possibly a read error. The chain recombines TRBV7-7 with TRBJ2-7, with 12 bases matching TRBD2. Germline V gives CDR1 SSHAT, CDR2 FNYEAQ (reference sequence). The CDR3 runs 15 residues. CDR3 sequence: CASSLGTSGSYEQYF. The CDR3 DNA sequence: TGTGCTAGCAGCTTAGGGACTAGCGGGTCCTACGAGCAGTACTTC.

In its sample, this clone was seen once. The chain couples TRBV4-3 to TRBJ2-3, with 8 bases identical to TRBD1. Germline V gives CDR1 LGHNA, CDR2 YSLEER. The CDR3 covers 15 residues. The V and J ends lost 4 bases and 6 bases, in that order; junction bases with no gene match: 9. In nucleotides, the CDR3 is TGCGCCAGCAGCCCGGACGGACAGGGAAGTGATACGCAGTATTTT. Translated, it gives CASSPDGQGSDTQYF.

This sequence joins TRBV11-3 and TRBJ2-1; 8 bases are shared with TRBD2. CDR3 length: 15 amino acids. The ends lost 5 bases at V and 3 bases at J; junction bases unmatched: 6. CDR1 is SGHNT, CDR2 YENEEA, per germline. The CDR3 DNA follows: TGTGCCAGCAGCGTTAGCGGGAACAACTACAATGAGCAGTTCTTC. This gives the protein CASSVSGNNYNEQFF.

The rearrangement uses TRBV5-4 and TRBJ2-1, with TRBD2 matching over 8 bases. The CDR3 has 15 amino acids. Germline V gene lookup returns CDR1 SGHNT and CDR2 YYREEE (reference sequence). J gave up 8 bases and V 3 bases, and 10 bases lay outside the gene matches. The CDR3 coding sequence is TGTGCCAGCAGCTACAGCGGGAGAAGTATCCATGAGCAGTTCTTC. It yields the protein CASSYSGRSIHEQFF.

The chain has TRBV19 and TRBJ1-1; D is possibly TRBD1 (5 bases). There are 13 residues in the CDR3. With 2 bases removed from V and 1 base from J, the gap between germline ends came to 5 bases. The germline CDR1 and CDR2 sequences are LNHDA and SQIVND (reference sequence). CDR3 nucleotide sequence: TGTGCCAGTAGTATAAGGGGGAACACTGAAGCTTTCTTT. This codes for CASSIRGNTEAFF.

The chain links TRBV2 to TRBJ2-5; D call uncertain. This CDR3 is 15 amino acids long. CDR1 and CDR2 (germline): SNHLY, FYNNEI. With 1 base removed from V and 3 bases from J, the gap between germline ends came to 12 bases. Here the CDR3 DNA reads TGTGCCAGCAGTGAAGAGCATTTTGGAAAAGAGACCCAGTACTTC. Translated: CASSEEHFGKETQYF.

This clone is a singleton in its sample. V usage is TRBV11-3 and J usage is TRBJ1-2; TRBD1 aligns across 7 bases. The CDR3 contains 13 residues. Germline CDR1 is SGHNT and CDR2 is YENEEA. The J segment lost 14 bases and the V segment lost 4 bases, leaving 13 bases of the junction unmatched. The CDR3 nucleotides read TGTGCCAGCAGCTCCACAAGAGGGGGCGGGCAAACCTTC. Translation: CASSSTRGGGQTF.

V gene TRBV27 combines with J gene TRBJ1-5, with D possibly being TRBD1 (5 bases). The ends were cut back, 3 bases at V and 6 bases at J, with 15 bases in the middle. The CDR3 consists of 15 residues. Germline CDR1 and CDR2: MNHEY and SMNVEV (reference sequence). The CDR3 region has the DNA TGTGCCAGCAGTTTTCAAGGGGAGTATACTCAGCCCCAGCATTTT. Its translation is CASSFQGEYTQPQHF.

This clone was seen a few times. The CDR3 nucleotides are TGTGCCAGCAGCCGGCTAGCGGGAGGGGCCTACGAGCAGTACTTC. Its translation: CASSRLAGGAYEQYF. The chain couples TRBV7-9 to TRBJ2-7, with 12 bases aligning to TRBD2. Germline V gene data show CDR1 as SEHNR and CDR2 as FQNEAQ (reference sequence). Trimming removed 5 bases from V and 2 bases from J; junction bases left unmatched: 4. CDR3 length: 15 amino acids.

The rearrangement uses TRBV7-8 and TRBJ1-1; 10 nucleotides align to TRBD1. Germline V gene sequence: CDR1 SGHVS, CDR2 FQNEAQ. The CDR3 totals 15 residues. With V trimmed by 4 bases and J by 6 bases, 8 bases remained unmatched. The CDR3 DNA reads TGTGCCAGCAGCTCCGGGGGACAGGGGTTACCTGAAGCTTTCTTT. As protein: CASSSGGQGLPEAFF. Together with reference TRBV7-8 and TRBJ1-1, the CDR3 gives the full variable domain: GAGVSQSPRYKVAKRGQDVALRCDPISGHVSLFWYQQALGQGPEFLTYFQNEAQLDKSGLPSDRFFAERPEGSVSTLKIQRTQQEDSAVYLCASSSGGQGLPEAFFGQGTRLTVV.

The chain carries TRBV18 and TRBJ2-5; perhaps TRBD1 as D (6 bases). The DNA end is more similar to TRBJ2-7, so the J call may be wrong. The CDR3 contains 15 residues. CDR1 and CDR2 (germline): KGHSH, LQKENI. The CDR3 bases are TGTGCCAGCTCACGCGACAGGCCTAGCTCCTACGAGCAGTACTTC. It translates to CASSRDRPSSYEQYF.

The table lists this clone with a count of one. The chain has TRBV7-2 and TRBJ2-1; TRBD2 might be the D (6 bases). Germline V lookup: CDR1 SGHTA, CDR2 FQGNSA. The V and J ends lost 2 bases and 9 bases respectively, with 11 bases between them. The CDR3 covers 13 residues. The CDR3, as DNA: TGTGCCAGCAGCTTATTACCCGGGGGTGAGCAGTTCTTC. It codes for CASSLLPGGEQFF.

The chain employs TRBV27 and TRBJ1-6; D call uncertain. The CDR3 has 14 amino acids. Germline CDR1 MNHEY, CDR2 SMNVEV (reference sequence). V lost 3 bases and J lost 4, with 7 bases in between. CDR3 in DNA: TGTGCCAGCAGTTTGTCTCATTATAATTCACCCCTCCACTTT. Translated: CASSLSHYNSPLHF.

This chain uses TRBV28 with TRBJ2-3; D is unclear. Germline lookup yields CDR1 MDHEN and CDR2 SYDVKM. Between the trimmed V and J ends, which lost 7 bases and 2 bases, there was a span of 13 bases. The CDR3 length is 14 residues. As DNA, the CDR3 is TGTGCCAGCACCCTCGGGCAGGCCACAGATACGCAGTATTTT. Its translation: CASTLGQATDTQYF.

The chain combines TRBV27 with TRBJ2-5; D is perhaps TRBD1 or TRBD2 (7 bases each). Trimming shortened V by 6 bases and J by 7 bases, and 21 bases separated the two germline ends. Germline loops: CDR1 MNHEY, CDR2 SMNVEV (reference sequence). The CDR3 contains 15 residues. The CDR3 DNA sequence: TGTGCCAGCAGGCCATGGGGAGGGGGCGAGGGGACCCAGTACTTC. It specifies CASRPWGGGEGTQYF.

The chain recombines TRBV28 with TRBJ1-2, with 7 bases fitting TRBD1. Germline lookup yields CDR1 MDHEN and CDR2 SYDVKM. J gave up 14 bases and V 2 bases, and 11 bases lay outside the gene matches. The CDR3 covers 13 residues. The DNA for the CDR3 is TGTGCCAGCAGTTTAGGATATGAAGGGACAGTTACCTTC. Residues: CASSLGYEGTVTF.

V gene TRBV6-6 combines with J gene TRBJ1-5; D unresolved. Germline V gene data show CDR1 as MNHNY and CDR2 as SVGAGI (reference sequence). This CDR3 is built from 13 residues. V lost 0 bases, J lost 8 bases, and 8 bases lay in between. The chain's CDR3 is CASSYSGLEPQHF. The DNA for the CDR3 is TGTGCCAGCAGTTACTCGGGGTTGGAGCCCCAGCATTTT.

This chain links TRBV10-2 with TRBJ2-2; D perhaps matches TRBD1 (6 bases). Germline lookup yields CDR1 WSHSY and CDR2 SAAADI. The CDR3 loop spans 15 amino acids. V lost 4 bases and J 1 base, leaving 10 bases between the germline ends. The CDR3, as DNA: TGCGCCAGCAGTGTAGGCAGGGGGAACACCGGGGAGCTGTTTTTT. It codes for CASSVGRGNTGELFF.

The DNA for the CDR3 is TGTGCCTGGAGTGTAGGGCGGCTCAATCAGCCCCAGCATTTT. It specifies CAWSVGRLNQPQHF. The chain is built from TRBV30 and TRBJ1-5; D gene uncertain. Germline assignment: CDR1 GTSNPN and CDR2 SVGIG (reference sequence). The germline V and J ends were trimmed by 0 bases and 3 bases, with 9 bases remaining between them. This CDR3 comprises 14 residues. Combining the CDR3 with reference TRBV30 and TRBJ1-5 gives the whole variable domain SQTIHQWPATLVQPVGSPLSLECTVEGTSNPNLYWYRQAAGRGLQLLFYSVGIGQISSEVPQNLSASRPQDRQFILSSKKLLLSDSGFYLCAWSVGRLNQPQHFGDGTRLSIL.

In its sample, this clone ranks as medium-sized (0.01 to 0.1%). The chain recombines TRBV7-9 with TRBJ1-3, with TRBD1 matching over 7 bases. Germline CDR1 and CDR2: SEHNR and FQNEAQ (reference sequence). The V gene end was trimmed by 3 bases and the J gene end by 1 base; junction bases not matched to a gene: 6. CDR3 size: 16 residues. This CDR3 reads CASSFSGTDSGNTIYF. CDR3 in DNA: TGTGCCAGCAGCTTTTCCGGGACAGATTCTGGAAACACCATATATTTT. Full variable domain (remainder filled in from reference TRBV7-9 and TRBJ1-3): DTGVSQNPRHKITKRGQNVTFRCDPISEHNRLYWYRQTLGQGPEFLTYFQNEAQLEKSRLLSDRFSAERPKGSFSTLEIQRTEQGDSAMYLCASSFSGTDSGNTIYFGEGSWLTVV.

The chain recombines TRBV5-4 with TRBJ2-5, with 10 bases that match TRBD2. The CDR3 totals 15 residues. The germline CDR1 and CDR2 sequences are SGHNT and YYREEE (reference sequence). V lost 4 bases and J lost 4; bases outside the gene matches: 7. The chain's CDR3 is CASSRGASGGETQYF. CDR3 DNA sequence: TGTGCCAGCAGCCGGGGGGCTAGCGGGGGAGAGACCCAGTACTTC. Full variable domain (outside the CDR3, taken from reference TRBV5-4 and TRBJ2-5): ETGVTQSPTHLIKTRGQQVTLRCSSQSGHNTVSWYQQALGQGPQFIFQYYREEENGRGNFPPRFSGLQFPNYSSELNVNALELDDSALYLCASSRGASGGETQYFGPGTRLLVL.

The gene calls are TRBV28 and TRBJ2-5; 8 bases line up with TRBD2. The CDR3 runs 15 residues. J gave up 5 bases and V 4 bases, and 9 bases lay outside the gene matches. Germline-derived CDR1 and CDR2 are MDHEN and SYDVKM. Written as DNA, the CDR3 is TGTGCCAGCAGTTCCCCTGCGGGGGGTACCGAGACCCAGTACTTC. This codes for CASSSPAGGTETQYF.

The rearrangement uses TRBV6-1 and TRBJ2-1; D call uncertain. The germline V gene has CDR1 MNHNS and CDR2 SASEGT. Trimming pared 5 bases from V and 6 bases from J, leaving 8 bases between. The CDR3 runs 12 residues. The CDR3 spells CASSWSSNEQFF. The CDR3 nucleotides are TGTGCCAGCAGTTGGTCTAGCAATGAGCAGTTCTTC.

The chain carries TRBV28 and TRBJ2-7; TRBD2 aligns across 14 bases. The trim removed 7 bases at V and 5 bases at J, leaving 7 bases unmatched. CDR3 size: 15 residues. Germline V gives CDR1 MDHEN, CDR2 SYDVKM. The CDR3 bases are TGTGCCAGCACCAGTCCGGGACTAGCGGGAGACGAGCAGTACTTC. Protein product: CASTSPGLAGDEQYF.

This clone was recorded only once. This rearrangement joins TRBV27 to TRBJ1-3; 11 nucleotides agree with TRBD1. This CDR3 spans 15 amino acids. The germline CDR1 and CDR2 sequences are MNHEY and SMNVEV (reference sequence). The V segment lost 6 bases and the J segment 3 bases; nucleotides outside the gene matches: 4. CDR3 sequence (DNA): TGTGCCAGCAGCGGACAGGGGGCGTTTGGAAACACCATATATTTT. Encoded protein: CASSGQGAFGNTIYF.

This clone appeared a single time. The chain couples TRBV19 to TRBJ2-7; 7 bases map to TRBD1. V shed 1 base, J shed 1 base, and the junction held 7 bases outside the gene matches. In germline, CDR1 is LNHDA, CDR2 SQIVND (reference sequence). The CDR3 is 16 amino acids. The CDR3 DNA follows: TGTGCCAGTAGTATAGGCCCCGGGACAGCTTCCTACGAGCAGTACTTC. It codes for CASSIGPGTASYEQYF.